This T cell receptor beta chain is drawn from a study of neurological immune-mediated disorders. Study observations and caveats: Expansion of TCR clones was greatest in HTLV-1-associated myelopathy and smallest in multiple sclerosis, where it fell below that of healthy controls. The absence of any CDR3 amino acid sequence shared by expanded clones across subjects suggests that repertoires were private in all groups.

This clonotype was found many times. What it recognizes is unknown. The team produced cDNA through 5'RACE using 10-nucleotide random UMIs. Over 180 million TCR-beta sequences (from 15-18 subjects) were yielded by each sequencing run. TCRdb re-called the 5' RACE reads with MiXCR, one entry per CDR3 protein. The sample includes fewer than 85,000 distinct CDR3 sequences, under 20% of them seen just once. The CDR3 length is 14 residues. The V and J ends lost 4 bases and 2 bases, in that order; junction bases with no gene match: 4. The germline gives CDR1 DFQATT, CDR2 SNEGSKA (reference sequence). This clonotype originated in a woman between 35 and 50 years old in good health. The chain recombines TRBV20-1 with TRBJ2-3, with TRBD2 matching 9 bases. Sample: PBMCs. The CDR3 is CSAKRGDHTDTQYF. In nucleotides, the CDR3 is TGCAGTGCTAAGCGGGGGGACCACACAGATACGCAGTATTTT.